These T cell receptor beta chains were read from a single sample in a study of graft-versus-host responses after intestinal transplantation. The assay was immunoSEQ multiplex PCR, and TCRdb's table has in-frame clones only and misses some. The data show some 7,400 clones, with roughly a third seen just once and 3.6% held by the top ten. The sequenced sample was alloreactive CD8+ T cells from a mixed lymphocyte reaction culture, obtained before transplantation. The source is a human patient who was an organ donor for intestinal transplantation. The CDR3 runs from the conserved cysteine through the conserved F or W. The D gene is left open where the match is weak. Where a row states a size, it is once, few, many or the class of an expanded clone; other rows omit it.

size	J	D	length	V	CDR3	DNA
-	TRBJ1-2	-	17	TRBV9	CASSVGSAVVRGYGYTF	TGTGCCAGCAGCGTAGGATCTGCGGTTGTCAGGGGATATGGCTACACCTTC
-	TRBJ2-7	-	10	TRBV12-5	CASGTYEQYF	TGTGCTAGTGGCACCTACGAGCAGTACTTC
few	TRBJ1-1	-	14	TRBV4-1	CASSRQGLGTEAFF	TGCGCCAGCAGCCGGCAGGGGTTGGGGACTGAAGCTTTCTTT
-	TRBJ2-1	TRBD2	15	TRBV9	CASSGGGGLANEQFF	TGTGCCAGCAGCGGCGGGGGGGGTTTGGCCAATGAGCAGTTCTTC
-	TRBJ2-6	TRBD2	19	TRBV13	CASSSHSSGRSSGANVLTF	TGTGCCAGCAGCTCCCATTCTAGCGGGAGAAGCTCTGGGGCCAACGTCCTAACTTTC
few	TRBJ2-1	-	14	TRBV11-3	CASSLAVPYNEQFF	TGTGCCAGCAGCTTAGCCGTCCCCTACAATGAGCAGTTCTTC
few	TRBJ2-5	TRBD2	15	TRBV19	CASSIGTSIWETQYF	TGTGCCAGTAGTATCGGGACTAGCATTTGGGAGACCCAGTACTTC
few	TRBJ1-1	-	15	TRBV6-1	CASLKARGWDTEAFF	TGTGCCAGCCTAAAAGCCAGGGGTTGGGACACTGAAGCTTTCTTT
few	TRBJ1-6	TRBD1	15	TRBV7-9	CASSSPGQYNSPLHF	TGTGCCAGCAGCTCACCGGGACAGTATAATTCACCCCTCCACTTT
-	TRBJ2-7	-	14	TRBV5-4	CASSLFQGLSEQYF	TGTGCCAGCAGCTTATTCCAGGGCTTAAGCGAGCAGTACTTC
-	TRBJ2-1	-	21	TRBV7-3	CASSSQDSSTGTPTPYNEQFF	TGTGCCAGCAGCTCACAAGACTCCTCGACCGGGACACCCACACCCTACAATGAGCAGTTCTTC
-	TRBJ1-3	-	13	TRBV7-9	CASSLLPGNTIYF	TGTGCCAGCAGCTTACTTCCTGGAAACACCATATATTTT
medium-sized	TRBJ2-7	TRBD1	12	TRBV27	CASSRTGGEQYF	TGTGCCAGCAGTCGGACAGGGGGCGAGCAGTACTTC
-	TRBJ2-7	TRBD1	15	TRBV19	CASSPGTGGTYEQYF	TGTGCCAGTAGTCCGGGGACAGGGGGGACCTACGAGCAGTACTTC
-	TRBJ2-3	-	15	TRBV11-2	CASSLVGSLLETQYF	TGTGCCAGCAGCTTAGTGGGTAGCCTCCTAGAAACGCAGTATTTT
-	TRBJ1-1	TRBD1	17	TRBV11-2	CASSPGTGPGWDTEAFF	TGTGCCAGCAGCCCCGGGACAGGACCTGGGTGGGACACTGAAGCTTTCTTT
medium-sized	TRBJ2-7	-	15	TRBV2	CASRVWAARGGEQYF	TGTGCCAGCAGGGTTTGGGCAGCCCGAGGGGGAGAGCAGTACTTC
few	TRBJ2-7	TRBD2	14	TRBV18	CASSPRGGTYEQYF	TGTGCCAGCTCACCACGGGGGGGAACCTACGAGCAGTACTTC
-	TRBJ1-2	TRBD1	13	TRBV6-1	CASPRTGGYGYTF	TGTGCCAGCCCCCGGACAGGGGGCTATGGCTACACCTTC
medium-sized	TRBJ2-7	TRBD1	16	TRBV5-6	CASSLGDRGRSYEQYF	TGTGCCAGCAGCTTGGGGGACAGGGGGCGCTCCTACGAGCAGTACTTC
few	TRBJ2-1	-	16	TRBV27	CASSFFSASSYNEQFF	TGTGCCAGCAGTTTCTTTAGCGCGAGCTCCTACAATGAGCAGTTCTTC
-	TRBJ2-1	TRBD2	15	TRBV6-1	CASSGGLGTYNEQFF	TGTGCCAGCAGTGGGGGACTAGGAACTTACAATGAGCAGTTCTTC
few	TRBJ2-7	TRBD1	16	TRBV2	CASSEALWDRAYEQYF	TGTGCCAGCAGTGAAGCGCTTTGGGACAGAGCTTACGAGCAGTACTTC
medium-sized	TRBJ2-2	TRBD1	18	TRBV7-9	CASSLTLWTGVNTGELFF	TGTGCCAGCAGCTTAACTCTGTGGACAGGCGTTAACACCGGGGAGCTGTTTTTT
few	TRBJ2-1	TRBD2	14	TRBV28	CASTAGVLGNEQFF	TGTGCCAGCACAGCGGGAGTTCTTGGTAATGAGCAGTTCTTC
-	TRBJ1-5	-	14	TRBV15	CATSKGHKNQPQHF	TGTGCCACCAGCAAGGGACACAAAAATCAGCCCCAGCATTTT
medium-sized	TRBJ1-2	-	13	TRBV5-4	CASSLVTGYGYTF	TGTGCCAGCAGCTTGGTCACGGGCTATGGCTACACCTTC
-	TRBJ2-1	TRBD2	18	TRBV11-2	CASSLEGGGRAGYNEQFF	TGTGCCAGCAGCTTAGAGGGTGGCGGGAGGGCCGGTTACAATGAGCAGTTCTTC
-	TRBJ1-3	-	14	TRBV19	CASSIGGRGNTIYF	TGTGCCAGTAGTATAGGGGGGCGCGGAAACACCATATATTTT
-	TRBJ2-7	TRBD2	15	TRBV28	CASRGTSGGTYEQYF	TGTGCCAGCAGGGGAACTAGCGGGGGGACCTACGAGCAGTACTTC
-	TRBJ1-2	TRBD1	14	TRBV5-1	CASRVRTGVYGYTF	TGCGCCAGCAGGGTTCGTACAGGGGTGTACGGCTACACCTTC
-	TRBJ2-7	-	15	TRBV4-1	CASSQVGVGSYEQYF	TGCGCCAGCAGCCAAGTAGGGGTAGGCTCCTACGAGCAGTACTTC
-	TRBJ2-5	-	13	TRBV6-5	CASSYSSQETQYF	TGTGCCAGCAGTTACTCTAGTCAAGAGACCCAGTACTTC